The 32 T cell receptor beta chains below come from one sample, sequenced in a study of blood T cells in healthy people across ages. It was with a sample-barcoded 5' primer and a J-beta primer mix that a second PCR of about 6 to 11 cycles was run. Each CDR3 protein gets one entry after TCRdb re-called the 5' RACE reads with MiXCR. Altogether 250,000 to 300,000 distinct CDR3 sequences are present, roughly 27% being singletons, with the ten largest covering 25% to 35%. The sample was blood. All receptors derive from a woman aged 65 to 85 in good health.

This clonotype has a handful of counts. The genes are TRBV28 and TRBJ2-7; D unclear. The CDR3 contains 13 residues. The germline gives CDR1 MDHEN, CDR2 SYDVKM. Trimming removed 8 bases at V and 3 bases at J, with 14 bases between. In DNA form, the CDR3 reads TGTGCCAGCGGAAACGGCGAATACTACGAGCAGTACTTC. Translation: CASGNGEYYEQYF.

This chain joins TRBV29-1 and TRBJ2-1; TRBD2 matches at 11 bases. The J call is uncertain, as TRBJ2-5 better fits the DNA end. The CDR3 sequence is 14 residues long. Germline CDR1 and CDR2: SQVTM and ANQGSEA. The CDR3 DNA reads as TGCAGCCACCCGGCCACTAGCGGGAGTAAGACCCAGTACTTC. As protein: CSHPATSGSKTQYF.

The table lists this clonotype with a few counts. The gene calls are TRBV14 and TRBJ1-1, with D possibly TRBD1 on 6 matching bases. Germline CDR1 and CDR2: SGHDN and FVKESK. Trimming removed 4 bases from V and 4 bases from J, with 13 bases in between. The CDR3 loop spans 14 amino acids. The CDR3 loop reads CASSPYGGATEAFF. The CDR3 DNA reads TGTGCCAGCAGCCCCTACGGGGGGGCCACTGAAGCTTTCTTT. Using reference TRBV14 and TRBJ1-1 for the parts outside the CDR3, the full variable domain is EAGVTQFPSHSVIEKGQTVTLRCDPISGHDNLYWYRRVMGKEIKFLLHFVKESKQDESGMPNNRFLAERTGGTYSTLKVQPAELEDSGVYFCASSPYGGATEAFFGQGTRLTVV.

This rearrangement joins TRBV3-1 to TRBJ2-4; 8 nucleotides agree with TRBD2. The CDR3 contains 20 residues. Germline CDR1 reads LGHDT; CDR2 reads YNNKEL (reference sequence). The trim removed 0 bases at V and 1 base at J, leaving 14 bases unmatched. The CDR3 bases are TGTGCCAGCAGCCAAGACGGCGGGAGGCTTACCCGTAGGGCCAAAAACATTCAGTACTTC. As protein: CASSQDGGRLTRRAKNIQYF.

The chain couples TRBV6-5 to TRBJ1-2; TRBD1 is a possible D gene (6 bases). Germline loops: CDR1 MNHEY, CDR2 SVGAGI. This CDR3 region has 21 residues. V was pared by 3 bases and J by 0 bases, with 29 bases between. The chain's CDR3 is CASSYILRGARRGQANYGYTF. CDR3 nucleotides: TGTGCCAGCAGTTATATCCTTCGGGGGGCCCGAAGGGGTCAAGCTAACTATGGCTACACCTTC.

This clonotype was counted ten times or more. V is TRBV7-2 and J is TRBJ2-7; 11 bases match TRBD2. This CDR3 comprises 19 residues. Germline trimming cut 3 bases from V and 0 bases from J; bases unmatched to any gene: 13. From germline, CDR1 is SGHTA and CDR2 FQGNSA. CDR3 in DNA: TGTGCCAGCAGCTTCCCCAAAGCAACAACTAGCGGGAGCTCCTACGAGCAGTACTTC. Its translation: CASSFPKATTSGSSYEQYF. Full variable domain (rest looked up from reference TRBV7-2 and TRBJ2-7): GAGVSQSPSNKVTEKGKDVELRCDPISGHTALYWYRQSLGQGLEFLIYFQGNSAPDKSGLPSDRFSAERTGGSVSTLTIQRTQQEDSAVYLCASSFPKATTSGSSYEQYFGPGTRLTVT.

This sequence joins TRBV28 and TRBJ1-2, with a weak D call TRBD1 (5 bases). The germline V gene encodes CDR1 MDHEN and CDR2 SYDVKM. CDR3 length: 15 amino acids. The germline V and J ends were trimmed by 7 bases and 0 bases, with 15 bases remaining between them. CDR3 sequence reads: CASNYAGPTNYGYTF. CDR3 nucleotide sequence: TGTGCCAGCAATTACGCGGGACCGACTAACTATGGCTACACCTTC.

This clonotype was recorded many times. The V call is TRBV29-1, the J call TRBJ2-7; 10 bases match TRBD1. J was trimmed by 4 bases and V by 5 bases; bases with no gene match: 5. The V gene's germline CDR1 is SQVTM and CDR2 ANQGSEA. The CDR3 runs to 13 residues. The CDR3 here is CSVPGQGIYEQYF. For the CDR3, the DNA is TGCAGCGTTCCGGGACAGGGGATATACGAGCAGTACTTC.

This clonotype was found a few times. The chain employs TRBV5-1 and TRBJ2-5; no reliable D call. The last part of the DNA fits TRBJ2-7 better; the J call may be wrong. Germline V lookup: CDR1 SGHRS, CDR2 YFSETQ. This CDR3 is built from 13 residues. The CDR3 DNA follows: TGCGCCAGCCGTTCCCCAGGATCCTACGAGCAGTACTTC. Amino acid sequence: CASRSPGSYEQYF.

The rearrangement joins TRBV5-1 to TRBJ2-3; 9 bases are a match to TRBD1. This CDR3 is built from 15 residues. Germline loops: CDR1 SGHRS, CDR2 YFSETQ. Trimming at V came to 3 bases and at J to 10 bases, leaving 12 bases not matched to a gene. DNA for the CDR3: TGCGCCAGCAGCTCACCCGGGACAGGGAGCCCATCGCAGTATTTT. Its translation: CASSSPGTGSPSQYF. Full variable domain (remainder filled in from reference TRBV5-1 and TRBJ2-3): KAGVTQTPRYLIKTRGQQVTLSCSPISGHRSVSWYQQTPGQGLQFLFEYFSETQRNKGNFPGRFSGRQFSNSRSEMNVSTLELGDSALYLCASSSPGTGSPSQYFGPGTRLTVL.

The chain couples TRBV3-1 to TRBJ2-5; TRBD2 might be the D (5 bases). The ends were cut back, 5 bases at V and 1 base at J, with 8 bases in the middle. From germline, CDR1 is LGHDT and CDR2 YNNKEL (reference sequence). The CDR3 length is 13 residues. The CDR3 is CASSLGAQETQYF. CDR3 DNA: TGTGCCAGCAGCTTGGGAGCCCAAGAGACCCAGTACTTC.

This clonotype has ten or more counts. The J gene is TRBJ2-7, the V gene TRBV4-1, with D unresolved. V lost 1 base, J lost 5 bases, and 18 bases lay in between. The germline CDR1 and CDR2 sequences are MGHRA and YSYEKL. This CDR3 has 16 residues. CDR3 sequence (DNA): TGCGCCAGCAGCCAAGGCGTCATATCCAGTCGGAACGAGCAGTACTTC. This sequence encodes CASSQGVISSRNEQYF.

The CDR3 region is CASSLVYVAGNTIYF. CDR3 nucleotide sequence: TGTGCCAGCAGCTTAGTATACGTGGCTGGAAACACCATATATTTT. The chain is built from TRBV7-2 and TRBJ1-3; D uncertain. The CDR3 is made up of 15 amino acids. Germline assignment: CDR1 SGHTA and CDR2 FQGNSA. V was trimmed by 1 base and J by 2 bases, leaving 9 bases between them.

J is TRBJ2-7 and V is TRBV13, with unresolved D. V shed 3 bases and J shed 2 bases, with 11 bases lying between them. Germline loops: CDR1 PRHDT, CDR2 FYEKMQ (reference sequence). CDR3 length: 14 residues. The CDR3 nucleotides read TGTGCCAGCAGCTTTTCGACAACCACCTACGAGCAGTACTTC. Amino acids: CASSFSTTTYEQYF.

There are a few counts of this clonotype. This may come from a read error, since a much larger clone is one base off. V gene TRBV24-1 combines with J gene TRBJ1-2; TRBD1 is a possible D gene (6 bases). The CDR3 extends over 16 amino acids. The germline V gene encodes CDR1 KGHDR and CDR2 SFDVKD. The DNA of the CDR3 is TGTGCCGCCAGTGACCCGTCAGGGGAAGTTAACTATGGCTACACCTTC. Its translation is CAASDPSGEVNYGYTF.

The CDR3 here is CASSPTSGRESTYF. DNA of the CDR3: TGTGCCAGCAGTCCGACTAGCGGGAGAGAATCGACATATTTT. The chain carries TRBV6-5 and TRBJ2-3, with 12 bases matching TRBD2. This CDR3 has 14 amino acids. The junction had 12 bases not matched to a gene; V was cut back by 5 bases and J by 15 bases. The V gene's germline CDR1 is MNHEY and CDR2 SVGAGI.

In regard to this clonotype: An end of the junction differs from the germline gene, which may be a read error. The chain carries TRBV4-1 and TRBJ1-1, with a tentative D call TRBD1 (5 bases). CDR1 and CDR2 (germline): MGHRA, YSYEKL. This CDR3 spans 16 amino acids. The chain's CDR3 is CASSQDERQLNTEAFF. CDR3 DNA sequence: TGCGCCAGCAGCCAAGATGAGAGACAGTTGAACACCGAAGCTTTCTTT.

For this clonotype: Sequence at one end of the junction differs from germline and may be a read error. The V and J genes are TRBV19 and TRBJ1-2; 7 bases are shared with TRBD1. This CDR3 is 13 amino acids long. Germline CDR1 is LNHDA and CDR2 is SQIVND (reference sequence). The CDR3 region is CASGISGQYGYTF. The CDR3 bases are TGTGCCAGTGGTATTTCGGGACAGTATGGCTACACCTTC.

This clonotype was picked up a small number of times. The rearrangement uses TRBV28 and TRBJ1-5, with D possibly matching TRBD1 (5 bases). The CDR3 sequence is 14 residues long. Germline lookup yields CDR1 MDHEN and CDR2 SYDVKM. V was cut by 7 bases and J by 13 bases, with 23 bases left in between. CDR3 nucleotide sequence: TGTGCCAGCAAAGGGACCCCCCTTACTCGGGAACAGCATTTT. It yields the protein CASKGTPLTREQHF.

This clonotype has only one observation. J is TRBJ2-3 and V is TRBV9; 12 bases are shared with TRBD2. J was trimmed by 6 bases and V by 3 bases; bases with no gene match: 8. Germline CDR1 reads SGDLS; CDR2 reads YYNGEE. CDR3 length equals 16 residues. The CDR3 nucleotides are TGTGCCAGCAGCGCCGAGGGACTAGCGGGTCTCGATACGCAGTATTTT. Its translation is CASSAEGLAGLDTQYF.

This rearrangement joins TRBV5-1 to TRBJ1-4; D is unresolved. The CDR3 runs to 14 residues. Germline V gives CDR1 SGHRS, CDR2 YFSETQ. Trimming cost V 0 bases and J 3 bases, with 6 bases left between them. CDR3 loop: CASSLGRPNEKLFF. DNA for the CDR3: TGCGCCAGCAGCTTGGGGCGGCCTAATGAAAAACTGTTTTTT.

The chain has TRBV20-1 and TRBJ2-5; D is uncertain. The germline V gene has CDR1 DFQATT and CDR2 SNEGSKA (reference sequence). With 1 base removed from V and 5 bases from J, the gap between germline ends came to 8 bases. The CDR3 contains 12 residues. The DNA of the CDR3 is TGCAGTGCTAGAGGACCCATCGAGACCCAGTACTTC. Translating it yields CSARGPIETQYF.

In this sample, this clonotype turned up a few times. The rearrangement joins TRBV27 to TRBJ1-2, with D possibly being TRBD1 (5 bases). Germline CDR1 and CDR2: MNHEY and SMNVEV (reference sequence). The length of the CDR3 is 16 residues. V was trimmed by 0 bases and J by 2 bases, leaving 13 bases between them. The CDR3 spells CASSLSGTTLNYGYTF. The DNA of the CDR3 is TGTGCCAGCAGTTTATCGGGGACCACTCTAAACTATGGCTACACCTTC.

This clonotype was seen ten or more times. This chain uses TRBV7-2 with TRBJ2-5; 8 nucleotides agree with TRBD1. With 1 base clipped from V and 4 bases from J, the junction kept 2 bases outside the gene matches. The CDR3 length is 14 residues. Germline CDR1 and CDR2: SGHTA and FQGNSA. The CDR3 loop reads CASSLGGQGETQYF. CDR3 nucleotides: TGTGCCAGCAGCTTAGGCGGACAGGGAGAGACCCAGTACTTC. Full variable domain (remainder filled in from reference TRBV7-2 and TRBJ2-5): GAGVSQSPSNKVTEKGKDVELRCDPISGHTALYWYRQSLGQGLEFLIYFQGNSAPDKSGLPSDRFSAERTGGSVSTLTIQRTQQEDSAVYLCASSLGGQGETQYFGPGTRLLVL.

Regarding this clonotype: A much larger clone sits a single nucleotide away, making a read error possible. The chain links TRBV27 to TRBJ2-7, with a possible D match to TRBD1 (5 bases). The CDR3 length is 15 residues. Per germline, CDR1 MNHEY and CDR2 SMNVEV (reference sequence). The DNA for the CDR3 is TGTGTCAGCAGTTTGAACAGGTGGAGCTCCTACGAGCAGTACTTC. Protein sequence: CVSSLNRWSSYEQYF.

This rearrangement joins TRBV10-1 to TRBJ2-5; 9 nucleotides match TRBD1. The CDR3 runs 14 residues. V lost 3 bases and J lost 5; bases outside the gene matches: 4. CDR1 is WNHNN, CDR2 SYGVQD, per germline (reference sequence). The CDR3 loop is CASSDTGGSETQYF. Written as DNA, the CDR3 is TGCGCCAGCAGTGATACAGGGGGCTCTGAGACCCAGTACTTC.

The V gene is TRBV29-1, the J gene TRBJ2-1; TRBD1 aligns across 10 bases. The J call may be mistaken, given a closer DNA end match to TRBJ2-7. In germline, CDR1 is SQVTM, CDR2 ANQGSEA. This CDR3 comprises 15 residues. The CDR3 coding sequence is TGCAGCGCACTAACGGACAGGGGGTGGGCCTACGAGCAGTACTTC. It yields the protein CSALTDRGWAYEQYF.

This clonotype was detected only a few times. The chain recombines TRBV29-1 with TRBJ2-1; D is perhaps TRBD1 (7 bases). Germline values: CDR1 SQVTM, CDR2 ANQGSEA. The CDR3 is 15 amino acids. CDR3 amino acids: CNVAAGQHSYNEQFF. The CDR3 nucleotides are TGCAACGTAGCTGCGGGACAGCACTCCTACAATGAGCAGTTCTTC.

This clonotype occurred a few times. CDR3: CSAPRPSTDTQYF. In DNA form, the CDR3 reads TGCAGTGCTCCTAGGCCTAGCACAGATACGCAGTATTTT. The chain carries TRBV20-1 and TRBJ2-3; D is unclear. There are 13 residues in the CDR3. CDR1 is DFQATT, CDR2 SNEGSKA, per germline (reference sequence). Trimming removed 5 bases from V and 0 bases from J, with 9 bases in between.

This clonotype was recorded at least ten times. The chain is built from TRBV15 and TRBJ2-5, with 8 bases matching TRBD2. The CDR3 has 14 amino acids. V lost 4 bases, J lost 5 bases, and 6 bases stayed unmatched. Germline CDR1 reads LNHNV; CDR2 reads YYDKDF (reference sequence). The CDR3: CATSTGLGGETQYF. The CDR3 nucleotides read TGTGCCACCAGCACGGGACTAGGGGGGGAGACCCAGTACTTC.

The chain uses TRBV11-2 and TRBJ1-1; D is unresolved. The CDR3 contains 13 residues. V lost 8 bases to trimming and J lost 0 bases, with 10 bases between them. Germline V gives CDR1 SGHAT, CDR2 FQNNGV. CDR3 coding DNA: TGTGCCAGCTGTCGGACGGTGAACACTGAAGCTTTCTTT. This translates into CASCRTVNTEAFF.

This chain connects TRBV20-1 to TRBJ1-2; 10 bases agree with TRBD1. From germline, CDR1 is DFQATT and CDR2 SNEGSKA (reference sequence). J gave up 5 bases and V 2 bases, and 8 bases lay outside the gene matches. This CDR3 contains 15 residues. CDR3 DNA: TGCAGTGCTAGATCTCGGGACAGGGGTTATTATGGCTACACCTTC. It is translated as CSARSRDRGYYGYTF.